A single sample is the source of the 29 T cell receptor beta chains below, sequenced in a study of CD8+ T cells in alopecia areata. Treatment meaning: oral pan-JAK inhibitor, 5-10 mg twice daily. Extracted RNA was reverse transcribed into cDNA, the sequencing template. The assay was immunoSEQ multiplex PCR, and TCRdb's table has in-frame clones only and misses some. Of about 280,000 clones in the sample, roughly 64% were seen once. The sample in question was CD4+ T cells sorted from blood, obtained at week 24, from a patient treated with tofacitinib. These TCRs come from a human donor with alopecia areata.

The chain carries TRBV6-5 and TRBJ2-1; D is uncertain. The CDR3 runs to 13 residues. Trimming left V 3 bases short and J 4 bases short, with 7 bases between. The germline V gene has CDR1 MNHEY and CDR2 SVGAGI. The CDR3 DNA reads TGTGCCAGCAGTTATTCCCAGTACAATGAGCAGTTCTTC. It yields the protein CASSYSQYNEQFF.

The chain carries TRBV20-1 and TRBJ1-1; possible D gene TRBD1, 5 bases. The V end was cut by 4 bases, the J end by 4 bases, with 7 bases between. The CDR3 is 11 residues long. Germline V gene lookup returns CDR1 DFQATT and CDR2 SNEGSKA (reference sequence). The CDR3 sequence is CSATGSTEAFF. CDR3 nucleotides: TGCAGTGCTACAGGGTCCACTGAAGCTTTCTTT.

The J gene is TRBJ2-1, the V gene TRBV18; possibly TRBD2 for D (5 bases). V was cut by 3 bases and J by 9 bases, with 21 bases left in between. Germline CDR1 reads KGHSH; CDR2 reads LQKENI. This CDR3 is built from 16 residues. CDR3: CASSPYGGARESEQFF. Written as DNA, the CDR3 is TGTGCCAGCTCACCCTACGGAGGTGCGCGAGAGAGTGAGCAGTTCTTC. The full variable domain, rest sourced from reference TRBV18 and TRBJ2-1, is NAGVMQNPRHLVRRRGQEARLRCSPMKGHSHVYWYRQLPEEGLKFMVYLQKENIIDESGMPKERFSAEFPKEGPSILRIQQVVRGDSAAYFCASSPYGGARESEQFFGPGTRLTVL.

This CDR3 is CASSFPFEETQYF. The CDR3 bases are TGTGCCAGCAGCTTTCCCTTTGAGGAGACCCAGTACTTC. This chain links TRBV5-4 with TRBJ2-5; D is ambiguous. The germline V gene encodes CDR1 SGHNT and CDR2 YYREEE (reference sequence). This CDR3 is built from 13 residues. The V gene lost 2 bases and the J gene lost 5 bases, with 10 bases spanning the gap.

The chain couples TRBV5-4 to TRBJ2-3; 12 positions match TRBD2. Germline lookup yields CDR1 SGHNT and CDR2 YYREEE (reference sequence). This CDR3 has 16 amino acids. V lost 4 bases and J lost 5; bases outside the gene matches: 8. The CDR3 DNA reads TGTGCCAGCAGCCCGGGACTAGCGGGTGGGGGAGATACGCAGTATTTT. Translation gives CASSPGLAGGGDTQYF.

CDR3 protein: CASSQDMGASNQPQHF. The CDR3 nucleotides are TGCGCCAGCAGCCAAGATATGGGGGCGAGCAATCAGCCCCAGCATTTT. The chain uses TRBV4-3 and TRBJ1-5, with D possibly being TRBD1 (6 bases). Germline-derived CDR1 and CDR2 are LGHNA and YSLEER. Trimming removed 0 bases from V and 1 base from J, with 10 bases in between. This CDR3 has 16 residues.

V and J are TRBV29-1 and TRBJ1-5, with D possibly matching TRBD1 (6 bases). Germline values: CDR1 SQVTM, CDR2 ANQGSEA. The V end was cut by 7 bases, the J end by 3 bases, with 10 bases between. The CDR3 contains 12 residues. The CDR3 sequence: CSARTDNQPQHF. CDR3 nucleotide sequence: TGCAGCGCCAGGACAGACAATCAGCCCCAGCATTTT. The full variable domain, its missing parts supplied by reference TRBV29-1 and TRBJ1-5, is SAVISQKPSRDICQRGTSLTIQCQVDSQVTMMFWYRQQPGQSLTLIATANQGSEATYESGFVIDKFPISRPNLTFSTLTVSNMSPEDSSIYLCSARTDNQPQHFGDGTRLSIL.

This chain joins TRBV6-1 and TRBJ2-5, with D perhaps matching TRBD1 (5 bases). The germline V gene encodes CDR1 MNHNS and CDR2 SASEGT. The CDR3 loop spans 16 amino acids. Between the trimmed V and J ends, which lost 3 bases and 0 bases, there was a span of 14 bases. CDR3 sequence (DNA): TGTGCCAGCAGTGAGAACGGCAGGGCGTACCAAGAGACCCAGTACTTC. Translation gives CASSENGRAYQETQYF.

The V call is TRBV6-6, the J call TRBJ2-7; TRBD2 aligns across 8 bases. This CDR3 is built from 15 residues. Per the germline V gene, CDR1 is MNHNY and CDR2 is SVGAGI (reference sequence). The ends lost 10 bases at V and 3 bases at J; junction bases unmatched: 14. For the CDR3, the DNA is TGTGCCACCACTCCCCAACTAGCGGCTATCTACGAGCAGTACTTC. This translates into CATTPQLAAIYEQYF.

Worth noting for this clone: Other DNA variants within this sample encode the same CDR3. The J gene is TRBJ1-5, the V gene TRBV30, with D unresolved. This CDR3 has 13 residues. Deletions cut 0 bases from V and 0 bases from J, with 3 bases between. Germline V gene data show CDR1 as GTSNPN and CDR2 as SVGIG (reference sequence). The chain's CDR3 is CAWSVNSNQPQHF. The CDR3 DNA reads as TGTGCCTGGAGTGTTAATAGCAATCAGCCCCAGCATTTT.

The chain carries TRBV6-6 and TRBJ2-1; D possibly corresponds to TRBD2 (6 bases). V gave up 8 bases and J gave up 8 bases, with 16 bases separating them. The CDR3 totals 13 residues. CDR1 and CDR2 from the germline V gene are MNHNY and SVGAGI (reference sequence). The DNA of the CDR3 is TGTGCCAGCGTACCGTCGGGGGTCGATGAGCAGTTCTTC. The encoded protein is CASVPSGVDEQFF.

The CDR3 region has the DNA TGCAGCGCCACGCGCGGCACAGGGAAAAACATTCAGTACTTC. Protein sequence: CSATRGTGKNIQYF. The chain carries TRBV29-1 and TRBJ2-4; maybe TRBD1 (6 bases). V gave up 7 bases and J gave up 4 bases, with 17 bases separating them. The CDR3 totals 14 residues. From germline, CDR1 is SQVTM and CDR2 ANQGSEA. Full variable domain (missing parts from reference TRBV29-1 and TRBJ2-4): SAVISQKPSRDICQRGTSLTIQCQVDSQVTMMFWYRQQPGQSLTLIATANQGSEATYESGFVIDKFPISRPNLTFSTLTVSNMSPEDSSIYLCSATRGTGKNIQYFGAGTRLSVL.

The V and J genes are TRBV19 and TRBJ2-1, with 9 positions matching TRBD1. The CDR3 spans 14 residues. J gave up 0 bases and V 9 bases, and 3 bases lay outside the gene matches. Germline V gene sequence: CDR1 LNHDA, CDR2 SQIVND (reference sequence). In DNA, the CDR3 is TGTGCCAGCCGACAGGGGGTCTCCTACAATGAGCAGTTCTTC. Residues: CASRQGVSYNEQFF. The whole variable domain, remainder taken from reference TRBV19 and TRBJ2-1, is DGGITQSPKYLFRKEGQNVTLSCEQNLNHDAMYWYRQDPGQGLRLIYYSQIVNDFQKGDIAEGYSVSREKKESFPLTVTSAQKNPTAFYLCASRQGVSYNEQFFGPGTRLTVL.

V usage is TRBV7-9 and J usage is TRBJ2-6; D is undetermined. Trimming stripped 4 bases from V and 2 bases from J, with 9 bases between. Per the germline V gene, CDR1 is SEHNR and CDR2 is FQNEAQ (reference sequence). This CDR3 region has 15 residues. Here the CDR3 DNA reads TGTGCCAGCAGCTCCTCCTTTCCTGGGGCCAACGTCCTGACTTTC. This gives the protein CASSSSFPGANVLTF.

V usage is TRBV4-2 and J usage is TRBJ2-4, with D perhaps TRBD2 (5 bases). The CDR3 has 16 amino acids. The germline V gene has CDR1 LGHNA and CDR2 YNFKEQ. Trimming stripped 0 bases from V and 2 bases from J, with 11 bases between. CDR3 loop: CASSQDDTSPKNIQYF. The CDR3 DNA sequence: TGTGCCAGCAGCCAAGACGATACTAGTCCCAAAAACATTCAGTACTTC.

This chain links TRBV5-1 with TRBJ2-7; a weak D match, TRBD1 (6 bases). The CDR3 totals 16 residues. V lost 5 bases, J lost 5 bases, and 23 bases lay in between. CDR1 and CDR2 from the germline V gene are SGHRS and YFSETQ. The CDR3 DNA reads as TGCGCCAGCAGAGACAAACAGGGAAGGGTGGGGGACGAGCAGTACTTC. It yields the protein CASRDKQGRVGDEQYF.

This sequence joins TRBV11-2 and TRBJ2-2; D not certain. CDR1 and CDR2 from the germline V gene are SGHAT and FQNNGV. V lost 2 bases and J 1 base, leaving 11 bases between the germline ends. This CDR3 region has 16 residues. The chain's CDR3 is CASSLRADRNTGELFF. In DNA, the CDR3 is TGTGCCAGCAGCTTAAGGGCGGATCGGAACACCGGGGAGCTGTTTTTT.

The chain is built from TRBV1 and TRBJ1-5; the D call of TRBD1 is as the table states it, not checked on the DNA. TRBV1 is labeled a pseudogene. The CDR3 has 17 amino acids. The CDR3 nucleotides read TGCACCAGCAGCCAAGTGGGAGACAGGGGGCGAAATCAGCCCCAGCATTTT. Translation gives CTSSQVGDRGRNQPQHF.

This clone showed up just a few times. The chain uses TRBV29-1 and TRBJ1-2, with TRBD1 matching 9 bases. The CDR3 contains 10 residues. CDR1 SQVTM and CDR2 ANQGSEA come from the germline V gene. J lost 7 bases, V lost 6 bases, and 0 bases had no gene match. The CDR3, as DNA: TGCAGCGTGGACAGGGGTGGCTACACCTTC. This codes for CSVDRGGYTF.

Only a few counts were recorded for this clone. The rearrangement uses TRBV10-3 and TRBJ2-3; D possibly corresponds to TRBD2 (6 bases). This CDR3 has 12 amino acids. With 8 bases removed from V and 4 bases from J, the gap between germline ends came to 10 bases. The germline V gene encodes CDR1 ENHRY and CDR2 SYGVKD. The CDR3 spells CAIGREADTQYF. The CDR3 coding sequence is TGTGCCATCGGCAGGGAGGCAGATACGCAGTATTTT.

This clone was seen once. V usage is TRBV29-1 and J usage is TRBJ2-3, with 7 bases that match TRBD1. The ends lost 4 bases at V and 4 bases at J; junction bases unmatched: 11. CDR3 length equals 15 residues. From germline, CDR1 is SQVTM and CDR2 ANQGSEA. The CDR3 region has the DNA TGCAGCGTTGTGAGCGCAGGGGGATCATCAGATACGCAGTATTTT. Its protein is CSVVSAGGSSDTQYF.

This clone came up a few times. The J gene is TRBJ2-7, the V gene TRBV28, with 9 positions matching TRBD1. Trimming cost V 2 bases and J 1 base; bases outside gene matches: 9. Germline V gene sequence: CDR1 MDHEN, CDR2 SYDVKM. The length of the CDR3 is 17 residues. In nucleotides, the CDR3 is TGTGCCAGCAGTTTAAGTCCCGGGACAGGGAGTTCCTACGAGCAGTACTTC. Translated, it gives CASSLSPGTGSSYEQYF.

V gene TRBV29-1 combines with J gene TRBJ2-7; 7 bases line up with TRBD1. CDR1 SQVTM and CDR2 ANQGSEA come from the germline V gene. The CDR3 has 14 amino acids. V trimming: 4 bases; J trimming: 5 bases; junction bases outside the gene matches: 11. The CDR3 DNA follows: TGCAGCGTTGGCCCGAGACAGGGTCACCACGAGCAGTACTTC. It codes for CSVGPRQGHHEQYF.

This clone has only one observation. The chain recombines TRBV2 with TRBJ2-7; 7 bases are a match to TRBD1. From germline, CDR1 is SNHLY and CDR2 FYNNEI. V gave up 7 bases and J gave up 0 bases; unmatched junction bases: 12. CDR3 length equals 16 residues. CDR3 sequence: CASTRGDRLYSYEQYF. In DNA form, the CDR3 reads TGTGCCAGCACTCGAGGGGACAGACTTTACTCCTACGAGCAGTACTTC. Looking up the rest from reference TRBV2 and TRBJ2-7 gives the full variable domain: EPEVTQTPSHQVTQMGQEVILRCVPISNHLYFYWYRQILGQKVEFLVSFYNNEISEKSEIFDDQFSVERPDGSNFTLKIRSTKLEDSAMYFCASTRGDRLYSYEQYFGPGTRLTVT.

The chain couples TRBV30 to TRBJ2-3; D may be TRBD1 (6 bases). CDR1 and CDR2 from the germline V gene are GTSNPN and SVGIG (reference sequence). CDR3 length: 15 amino acids. Trimming pared 3 bases from V and 2 bases from J, leaving 15 bases between. The chain's CDR3 is CAWSVLQGYTDTQYF. In DNA, the CDR3 is TGTGCCTGGAGCGTACTACAGGGCTACACAGATACGCAGTATTTT.

This clone was detected a few times. The V and J genes are TRBV28 and TRBJ1-2; no clear D. This CDR3 comprises 15 residues. Between the trimmed V and J ends, which lost 1 base and 4 bases, there was a span of 13 bases. Germline V lookup: CDR1 MDHEN, CDR2 SYDVKM. The CDR3 loop reads CASSLLDGESYGYTF. As DNA, the CDR3 is TGTGCCAGCAGTTTATTAGATGGGGAAAGCTATGGCTACACCTTC.

This clone was seen a few times. The J gene is TRBJ2-3, the V gene TRBV2, with D hard to call. Germline CDR1 and CDR2: SNHLY and FYNNEI. V gave up 5 bases and J gave up 0 bases, with 9 bases separating them. The CDR3 contains 14 residues. CDR3 residues: CASSRARSTDTQYF. The CDR3, as DNA: TGTGCCAGCAGTCGAGCCCGCAGCACAGATACGCAGTATTTT.

The chain combines TRBV10-3 with TRBJ2-7; 10 bases are shared with TRBD1. Trimming cost V 3 bases and J 7 bases; bases outside gene matches: 9. CDR3 size: 15 residues. Germline V gene data show CDR1 as ENHRY and CDR2 as SYGVKD. Here the CDR3 DNA reads TGTGCCATCAGTGATATGGGACAGGGGACGCGGGAGCAGTACTTC. Its protein product is CAISDMGQGTREQYF.

V usage is TRBV7-8 and J usage is TRBJ1-2; 8 nucleotides agree with TRBD1. Germline V gene sequence: CDR1 SGHVS, CDR2 FQNEAQ. Trimming at V came to 5 bases and at J to 2 bases, leaving 4 bases not matched to a gene. The CDR3 has 14 residues. The CDR3 loop reads CASSTDRANYGYTF. The CDR3 nucleotides read TGTGCCAGCAGCACGGACAGGGCAAACTATGGCTACACCTTC.